This T cell receptor beta chain was observed in a study of blood T cell repertoires in COVID-19. Study overall: Acute and convalescent COVID-19 samples came from the United States, Italy and Spain.

Original analysis: Amplification of reference gene primers was used by the study to estimate nucleated cell counts. TCRdb's table, derived via immunoSEQ multiplex PCR, lists solely in-frame clones and lacks some. V, J and clone size derive from that table, while D and trimming were established from the DNA sequence. Of around 190,000 clones in the sample, just over 85% are singletons; the top ten hold over 7.5%. In germline, CDR1 is MDHEN, CDR2 SYDVKM. Trimming removed 8 bases from V and 1 base from J, with 14 bases in between. The CDR3 runs to 14 residues. The chain uses TRBV28 and TRBJ1-1; D is uncertain. Sample: peripheral blood. This clonotype originated in a man in his fifties or sixties with active or convalescent COVID-19. The CDR3 loop is CASAPGEGNTEAFF. In nucleotides, the CDR3 is TGTGCCAGCGCCCCCGGCGAGGGGAACACTGAAGCTTTCTTT.